This T cell receptor (beta chain) is drawn from a study of blood T cell repertoires in COVID-19 (TCRdb year 2020). As for the study more broadly: Samples covering the acute and convalescent phases of COVID-19 were provided by collaborators in the United States, Italy and Spain. The prospective study material was composed of cDNA or gDNA derived from T cells, B-cell-depleted T cells, or PBMCs. Samples were obtained from the ongoing ImmuneRACE study (first 160 participants) and from approximately 1,200 subjects provided by 6 global collaborators. The repertoires were released in a freely available public database meant as a resource for research on the immune response to SARS-CoV-2. Where available, HLA class I and class II types were obtained from metadata supplied by the sample provider rather than from assay-based typing. Deeply sampled blood TCRbeta repertoires from subjects exposed to, actively infected with, or recovered from COVID-19 were included in the dataset. The sample metadata nearly always contained a de-identified subject ID, COVID-19 status, age in years and sex.

General conclusions and limits of the study: The amount of clinical and demographic metadata varied by source and participant and was provided uncurated.

Whole blood was collected in K2EDTA tubes by collaborating institutions according to the institutions' own protocols. For TCRbeta analysis, collaborators shipped samples as frozen whole blood, isolated PBMCs, or DNA extracted from either of those sample types. TCRbeta CDR3 regions were amplified from genomic DNA by means of the immunoSEQ Assay, a bias-controlled multiplex PCR. Under the source paper's analysis protocol: Within the assay, amplification of reference gene primers was used to estimate how many nucleated cells each sample contained. To quantify the absolute abundance of each unique TCRbeta CDR3 rearrangement, sequence reads were collapsed and filtered. For each sample, productive Simpson clonality was calculated as the square root of Simpson's diversity index over productive rearrangements. TCRdb mirrors the immuneACCESS table, restricted to in-frame sequences. Some clones are absent from its copies; in checked studies, under half trace to an unresolved V gene, and the reason for the others is unknown. From that table come the V and J calls and clone size; the DNA was used to work out D and trimming. Across this sample there are nearly 65,000 clones, with roughly four fifths seen only once. The ten largest clones capture about 12% of the sample.

Comments on this clone: This receptor's antigen is unknown. Base qualities were left out, and no much larger clone turns up one base away.

The receptor's source is a human donor in a cohort sampled during active COVID-19. Specimen: peripheral blood.

Read as DNA, the sequence is TGTGCCACCAGTGAGAACAAGGGGCGGACAGATACGCAGTATTTT. The translation is CATSENKGRTDTQYF. The chain is assembled from TRBV24-1 and TRBJ2-3; perhaps TRBD1 is the D gene, with 5 bases matching. Taken from the germline V gene, the CDR1 and CDR2 loops are KGHDR and SFDVKD. From its cysteine to its phenylalanine, the CDR3 spans 15 amino acids. Solely the CDR3 DNA is kept, with 45 bases framed from the first base. V is cut by 4 bases and J by 3 bases, and the space between the germline ends is 13 bases.